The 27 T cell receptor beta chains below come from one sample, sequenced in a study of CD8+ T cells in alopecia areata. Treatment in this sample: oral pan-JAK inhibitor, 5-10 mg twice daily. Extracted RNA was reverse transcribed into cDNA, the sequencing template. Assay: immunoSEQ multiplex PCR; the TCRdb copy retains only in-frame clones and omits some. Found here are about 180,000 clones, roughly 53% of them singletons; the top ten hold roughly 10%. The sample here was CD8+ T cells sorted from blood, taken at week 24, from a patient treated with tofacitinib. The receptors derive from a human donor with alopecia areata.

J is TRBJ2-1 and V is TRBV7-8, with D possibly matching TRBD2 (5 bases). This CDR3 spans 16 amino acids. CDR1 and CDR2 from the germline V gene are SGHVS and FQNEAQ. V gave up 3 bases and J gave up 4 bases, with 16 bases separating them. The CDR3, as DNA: TGTGCCAGCAGCTTGCCCGTCGGGGTCCCTTACAATGAGCAGTTCTTC. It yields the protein CASSLPVGVPYNEQFF.

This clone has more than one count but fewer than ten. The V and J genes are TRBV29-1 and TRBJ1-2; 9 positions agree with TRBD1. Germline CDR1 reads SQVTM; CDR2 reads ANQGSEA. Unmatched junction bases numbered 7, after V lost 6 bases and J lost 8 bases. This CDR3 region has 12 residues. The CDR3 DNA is TGCAGCGTGACAGGGGGGCCTATAGGCTACACCTTC. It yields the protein CSVTGGPIGYTF.

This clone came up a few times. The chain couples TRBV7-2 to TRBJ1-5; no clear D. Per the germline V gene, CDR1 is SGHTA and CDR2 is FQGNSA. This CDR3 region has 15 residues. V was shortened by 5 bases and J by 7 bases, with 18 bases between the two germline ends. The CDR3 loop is CASSPLPSEVQPQHF. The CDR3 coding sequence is TGTGCCAGCAGCCCGCTTCCCTCTGAAGTACAGCCCCAGCATTTT.

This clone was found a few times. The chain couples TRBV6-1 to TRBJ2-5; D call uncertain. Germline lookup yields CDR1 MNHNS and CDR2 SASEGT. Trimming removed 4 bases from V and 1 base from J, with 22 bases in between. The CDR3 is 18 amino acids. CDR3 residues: CASSANGPTPLGQETQYF. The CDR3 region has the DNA TGTGCCAGCAGTGCCAATGGGCCGACACCCCTGGGCCAAGAGACCCAGTACTTC.

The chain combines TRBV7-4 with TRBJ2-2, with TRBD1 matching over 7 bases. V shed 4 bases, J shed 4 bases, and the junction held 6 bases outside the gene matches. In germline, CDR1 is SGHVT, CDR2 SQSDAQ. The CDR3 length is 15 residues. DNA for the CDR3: TGTGCCAGCAGCTCACCGGGACAGAGCACCGGGGAGCTGTTTTTT. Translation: CASSSPGQSTGELFF. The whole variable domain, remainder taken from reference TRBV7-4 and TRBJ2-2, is GAGVSQSPRYKVAKRGRDVALRCDSISGHVTLYWYRQTLGQGSEVLTYSQSDAQRDKSGRPSGRFSAERPERSVSTLKIQRTEQGDSAVYLCASSSPGQSTGELFFGEGSRLTVL.

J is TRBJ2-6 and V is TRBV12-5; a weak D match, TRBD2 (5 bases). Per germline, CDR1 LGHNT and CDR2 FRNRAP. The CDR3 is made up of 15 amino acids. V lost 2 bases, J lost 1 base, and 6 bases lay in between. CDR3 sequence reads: CASGLRGSGANVLTF. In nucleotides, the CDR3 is TGTGCTAGTGGTTTGCGGGGATCTGGGGCCAACGTCCTGACTTTC.

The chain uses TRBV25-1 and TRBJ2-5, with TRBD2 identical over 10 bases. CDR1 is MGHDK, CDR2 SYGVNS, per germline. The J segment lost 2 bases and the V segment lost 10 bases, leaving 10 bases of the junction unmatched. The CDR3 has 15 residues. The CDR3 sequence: CAKTPLAGLQETQYF. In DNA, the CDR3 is TGTGCCAAAACACCACTAGCGGGGCTACAAGAGACCCAGTACTTC. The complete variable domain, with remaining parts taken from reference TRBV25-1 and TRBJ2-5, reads EADIYQTPRYLVIGTGKKITLECSQTMGHDKMYWYQQDPGMELHLIHYSYGVNSTEKGDLSSESTVSRIRTEHFPLTLESARPSHTSQYLCAKTPLAGLQETQYFGPGTRLLVL.

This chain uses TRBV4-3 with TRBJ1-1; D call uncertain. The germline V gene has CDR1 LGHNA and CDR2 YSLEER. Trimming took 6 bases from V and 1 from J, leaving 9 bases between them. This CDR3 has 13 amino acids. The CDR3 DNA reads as TGCGCCAGCAGTATCAGCCCGAACACTGAAGCTTTCTTT. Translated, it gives CASSISPNTEAFF.

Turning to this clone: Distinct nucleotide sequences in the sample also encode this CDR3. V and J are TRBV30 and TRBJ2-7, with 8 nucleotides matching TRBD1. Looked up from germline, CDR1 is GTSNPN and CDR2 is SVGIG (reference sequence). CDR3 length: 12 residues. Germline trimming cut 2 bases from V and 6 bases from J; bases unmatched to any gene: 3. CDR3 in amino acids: CAWSPQGVEQYF. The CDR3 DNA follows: TGTGCCTGGAGTCCACAGGGGGTCGAGCAGTACTTC.

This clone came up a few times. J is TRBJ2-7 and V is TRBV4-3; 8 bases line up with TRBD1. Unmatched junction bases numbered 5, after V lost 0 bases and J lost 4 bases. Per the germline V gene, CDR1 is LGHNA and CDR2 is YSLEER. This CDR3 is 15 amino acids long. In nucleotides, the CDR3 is TGCGCCAGCAGCCAAGATATGCAGGGGGCTTACGAGCAGTACTTC. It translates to CASSQDMQGAYEQYF.

The CDR3 bases are TGTGCCATCACGGACAGGGAGTATGAAAAACTGTTTTTT. Translation gives CAITDREYEKLFF. J is TRBJ1-4 and V is TRBV2; 8 bases match TRBD1. The V segment lost 10 bases and the J segment 6 bases; nucleotides outside the gene matches: 7. This CDR3 has 13 residues. The germline gives CDR1 SNHLY, CDR2 FYNNEI. Complete variable domain (other parts from reference TRBV2 and TRBJ1-4): EPEVTQTPSHQVTQMGQEVILRCVPISNHLYFYWYRQILGQKVEFLVSFYNNEISEKSEIFDDQFSVERPDGSNFTLKIRSTKLEDSAMYFCAITDREYEKLFFGSGTQLSVL.

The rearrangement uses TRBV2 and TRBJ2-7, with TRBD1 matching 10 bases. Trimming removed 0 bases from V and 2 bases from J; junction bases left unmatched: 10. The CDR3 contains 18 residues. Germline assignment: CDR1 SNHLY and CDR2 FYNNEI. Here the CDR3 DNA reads TGTGCCAGCAGTGAAGCCCCACGACAGGGGGCTCAGCCCTACGAGCAGTACTTC. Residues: CASSEAPRQGAQPYEQYF.

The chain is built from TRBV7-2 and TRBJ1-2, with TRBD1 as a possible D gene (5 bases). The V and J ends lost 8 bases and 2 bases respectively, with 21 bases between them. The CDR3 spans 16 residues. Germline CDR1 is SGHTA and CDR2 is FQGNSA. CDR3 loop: CASLLVLDMANYGYTF. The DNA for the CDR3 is TGTGCCAGCCTGCTTGTATTGGACATGGCCAACTATGGCTACACCTTC.

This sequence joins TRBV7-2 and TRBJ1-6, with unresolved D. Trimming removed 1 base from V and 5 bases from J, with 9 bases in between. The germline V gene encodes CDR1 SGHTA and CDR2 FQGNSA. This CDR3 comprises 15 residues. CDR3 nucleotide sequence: TGTGCCAGCAGCTTAGTGGGCAGCAATAATTCACCCCTCCACTTT. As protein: CASSLVGSNNSPLHF.

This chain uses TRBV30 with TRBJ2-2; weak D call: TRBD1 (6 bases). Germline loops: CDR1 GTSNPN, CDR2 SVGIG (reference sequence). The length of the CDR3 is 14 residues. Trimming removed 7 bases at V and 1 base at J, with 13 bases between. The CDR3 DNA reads TGTGCCTCCCAGGGGCCAAGGAACACCGGGGAGCTGTTTTTT. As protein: CASQGPRNTGELFF.

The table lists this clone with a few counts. Here the CDR3 DNA reads TGCAGCGTTCTTATGGGAGGGCTAGATGGCTACACCTTC. Translating gives CSVLMGGLDGYTF. This chain uses TRBV29-1 with TRBJ1-2; D is uncertain. Trimming stripped 5 bases from V and 6 bases from J, with 16 bases between. The CDR3 totals 13 residues. From germline, CDR1 is SQVTM and CDR2 ANQGSEA.

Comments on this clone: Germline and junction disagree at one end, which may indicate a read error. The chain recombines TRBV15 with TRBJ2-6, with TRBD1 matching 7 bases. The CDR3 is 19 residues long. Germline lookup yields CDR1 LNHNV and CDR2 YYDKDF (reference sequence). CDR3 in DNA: TGTGCCACCAGCGGAGAGAGGGGGCCCACTCCTATTGGGGCCAACGTCCTGACTTTC. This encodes CATSGERGPTPIGANVLTF.

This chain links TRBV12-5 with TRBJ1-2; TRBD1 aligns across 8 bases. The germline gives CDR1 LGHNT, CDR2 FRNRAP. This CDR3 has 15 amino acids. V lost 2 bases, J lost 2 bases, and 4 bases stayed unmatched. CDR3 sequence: CASGLPRQGNYGYTF. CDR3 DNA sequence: TGTGCTAGTGGTTTGCCCCGACAGGGGAACTATGGCTACACCTTC.

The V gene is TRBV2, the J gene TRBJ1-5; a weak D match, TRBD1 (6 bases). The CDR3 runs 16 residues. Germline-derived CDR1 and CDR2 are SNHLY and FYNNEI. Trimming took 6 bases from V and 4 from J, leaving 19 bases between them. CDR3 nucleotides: TGTGCCAGCAGCAGCCGGGACACCGAACTAAATCAGCCCCAGCATTTT. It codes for CASSSRDTELNQPQHF.

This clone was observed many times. As DNA, the CDR3 is TGTGCCAGCAGCTTAGGGGGTAACGGGGAGCTGTTTTTT. Its protein is CASSLGGNGELFF. The genes are TRBV7-3 and TRBJ2-2; D possibly matches TRBD1 or TRBD2 (5 bases each). The CDR3 length is 13 residues. Germline assignment: CDR1 SGHTA and CDR2 FQGTGA. V was clipped by 2 bases and J by 7 bases, with 8 bases between them.

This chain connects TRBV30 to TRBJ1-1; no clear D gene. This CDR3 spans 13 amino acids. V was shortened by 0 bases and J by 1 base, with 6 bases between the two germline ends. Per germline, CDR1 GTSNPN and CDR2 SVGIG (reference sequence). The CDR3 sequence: CAWSVSRNTEAFF. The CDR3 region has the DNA TGTGCCTGGAGTGTAAGCCGGAACACTGAAGCTTTCTTT. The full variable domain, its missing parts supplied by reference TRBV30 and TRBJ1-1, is SQTIHQWPATLVQPVGSPLSLECTVEGTSNPNLYWYRQAAGRGLQLLFYSVGIGQISSEVPQNLSASRPQDRQFILSSKKLLLSDSGFYLCAWSVSRNTEAFFGQGTRLTVV.

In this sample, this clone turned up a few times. The CDR3 reads CSAVGGASGRDTQYF. The CDR3 DNA sequence: TGCAGCGCCGTGGGGGGGGCTAGCGGCCGGGATACGCAGTATTTT. This rearrangement joins TRBV29-1 to TRBJ2-3, with a possible D match to TRBD2 (7 bases). The germline V gene has CDR1 SQVTM and CDR2 ANQGSEA. The CDR3 extends over 15 amino acids. V was cut by 7 bases and J by 6 bases, with 23 bases left in between.

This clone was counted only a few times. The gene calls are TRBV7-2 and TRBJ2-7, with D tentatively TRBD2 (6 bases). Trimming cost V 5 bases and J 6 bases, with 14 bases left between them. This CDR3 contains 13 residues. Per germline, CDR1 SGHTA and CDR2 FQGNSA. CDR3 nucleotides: TGTGCCAGCAGCCTCGGACCCGGGGGCGAGCAGTACTTC. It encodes CASSLGPGGEQYF.

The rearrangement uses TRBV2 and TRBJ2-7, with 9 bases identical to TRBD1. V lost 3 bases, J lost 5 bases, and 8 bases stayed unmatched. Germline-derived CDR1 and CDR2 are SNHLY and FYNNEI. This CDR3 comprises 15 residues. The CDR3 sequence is CASSEPRDRDDEQYF. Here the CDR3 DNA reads TGTGCCAGCAGTGAGCCCCGGGACAGGGACGACGAGCAGTACTTC. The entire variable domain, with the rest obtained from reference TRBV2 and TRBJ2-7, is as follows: EPEVTQTPSHQVTQMGQEVILRCVPISNHLYFYWYRQILGQKVEFLVSFYNNEISEKSEIFDDQFSVERPDGSNFTLKIRSTKLEDSAMYFCASSEPRDRDDEQYFGPGTRLTVT.

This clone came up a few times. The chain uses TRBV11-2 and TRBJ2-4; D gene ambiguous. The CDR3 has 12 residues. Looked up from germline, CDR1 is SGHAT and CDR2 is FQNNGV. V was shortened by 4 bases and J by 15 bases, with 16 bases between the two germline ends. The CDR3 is CASSSTNGELYF. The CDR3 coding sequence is TGTGCCAGCAGCTCAACTAACGGTGAACTGTACTTC. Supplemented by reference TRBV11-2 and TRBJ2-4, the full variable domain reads EAGVAQSPRYKIIEKRQSVAFWCNPISGHATLYWYQQILGQGPKLLIQFQNNGVVDDSQLPKDRFSAERLKGVDSTLKIQPAKLEDSAVYLCASSSTNGELYFGAGTRLSVL.

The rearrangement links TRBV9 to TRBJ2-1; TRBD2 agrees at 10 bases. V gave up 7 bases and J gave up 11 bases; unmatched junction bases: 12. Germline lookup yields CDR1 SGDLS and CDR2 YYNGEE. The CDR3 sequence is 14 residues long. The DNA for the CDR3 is TGTGCCAGCGGTGGAGCGGGGGGGCCTAATAAGCAGTTCTTC. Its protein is CASGGAGGPNKQFF.

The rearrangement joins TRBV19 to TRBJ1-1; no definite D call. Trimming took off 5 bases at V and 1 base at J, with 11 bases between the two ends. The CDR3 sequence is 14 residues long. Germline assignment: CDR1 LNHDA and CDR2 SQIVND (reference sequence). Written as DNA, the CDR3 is TGTGCCAGTAGTCCCCAGCCTACGAACACTGAAGCTTTCTTT. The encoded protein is CASSPQPTNTEAFF.